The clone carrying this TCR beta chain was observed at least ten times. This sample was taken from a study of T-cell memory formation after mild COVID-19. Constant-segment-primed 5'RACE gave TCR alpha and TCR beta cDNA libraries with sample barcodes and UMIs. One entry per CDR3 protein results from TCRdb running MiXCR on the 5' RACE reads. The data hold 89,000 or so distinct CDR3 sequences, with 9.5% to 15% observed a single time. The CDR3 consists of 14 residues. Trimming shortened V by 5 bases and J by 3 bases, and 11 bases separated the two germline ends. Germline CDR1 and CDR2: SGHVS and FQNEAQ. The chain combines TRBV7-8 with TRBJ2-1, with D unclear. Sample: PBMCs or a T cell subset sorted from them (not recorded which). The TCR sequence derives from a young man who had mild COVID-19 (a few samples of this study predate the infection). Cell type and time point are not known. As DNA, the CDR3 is TGTGCCAGCAGCCCCGGATTTAGCTACAATGAGCAGTTCTTC. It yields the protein CASSPGFSYNEQFF.